These T cell receptor beta chains were read from a single sample in a study of cytomegalovirus exposure and HLA in healthy donors. Clones were read by immunoSEQ multiplex PCR, and TCRdb kept only the in-frame ones, dropping some. The sample has 120,000 or so clones, 15% to 20% seen once; the top ten hold approximately 2.6%. Sequences were obtained from PBMCs. These TCRs come from a female donor in good health and CMV-seropositive. Both conserved end residues are part of each CDR3. D genes are given only for firm matches. A row's size may be missing; if present it is once, few, many or a size class.

cdr3_length: 14; v_call: TRBV23-1; j_call: TRBJ2-7; clone_size: NA; d_call: NA; cdr3_nt: TGCGCCAGCAGTCAATCGGACAGCTCCTACGAGCAGTACTTC; cdr3_aa: CASSQSDSSYEQYF
cdr3_length: 16; v_call: TRBV6-1; j_call: TRBJ2-5; clone_size: few; d_call: TRBD1; cdr3_nt: TGTGCCAGCAGTGAATTAGGGACAGGGGCGTGGGAGACCCAGTACTTC; cdr3_aa: CASSELGTGAWETQYF
cdr3_length: 14; v_call: TRBV9; j_call: TRBJ1-1; clone_size: NA; d_call: NA; cdr3_nt: TGTGCCAGCACCGGGGGAGGGAGAGCCACTGAAGCTTTCTTT; cdr3_aa: CASTGGGRATEAFF
cdr3_length: 16; v_call: TRBV5-1; j_call: TRBJ1-4; clone_size: once; d_call: TRBD1; cdr3_nt: TGCGCCAGTCGACAGGGGCGATCCTCAACTAATGAAAAACTGTTTTTT; cdr3_aa: CASRQGRSSTNEKLFF
cdr3_length: 19; v_call: TRBV7-6; j_call: TRBJ2-1; clone_size: few; d_call: TRBD2; cdr3_nt: TGTGCCAGCAGCTTACTCCCGCTGGGAGCGGGGGGCACCTACAATGAGCAGTTCTTC; cdr3_aa: CASSLLPLGAGGTYNEQFF
cdr3_length: 13; v_call: TRBV30; j_call: TRBJ2-7; clone_size: NA; d_call: TRBD2; cdr3_nt: TGTGCCTGGAATACGGGACTAGCGGGAGGACGGTACTTC; cdr3_aa: CAWNTGLAGGRYF
cdr3_length: 17; v_call: TRBV7-2; j_call: TRBJ2-3; clone_size: NA; d_call: NA; cdr3_nt: TGTGCCAGCAGCAGACGAGAGTGGGCGGGGAGCACAGATACGCAGTATTTT; cdr3_aa: CASSRREWAGSTDTQYF
cdr3_length: 11; v_call: TRBV9; j_call: TRBJ2-1; clone_size: NA; d_call: NA; cdr3_nt: TGTGCCAGCAGCACTTCGCATGAGCAGTTCTTC; cdr3_aa: CASSTSHEQFF
cdr3_length: 17; v_call: TRBV4-2; j_call: TRBJ1-3; clone_size: NA; d_call: TRBD1; cdr3_nt: TGTGCCAGCAGCCAAGTAGCAGGGGGCCTTAGTGGAAACACCATATATTTT; cdr3_aa: CASSQVAGGLSGNTIYF
cdr3_length: 11; v_call: TRBV5-4; j_call: TRBJ2-5; clone_size: NA; d_call: NA; cdr3_nt: TGTGCCAGCAGCACAGGACCGACCCAGTACTTC; cdr3_aa: CASSTGPTQYF
cdr3_length: 12; v_call: TRBV9; j_call: TRBJ1-1; clone_size: few; d_call: TRBD1; cdr3_nt: TGTGCCAGCAGCGCCCCAGGGGGTGAAGCTTTCTTT; cdr3_aa: CASSAPGGEAFF
cdr3_length: 15; v_call: TRBV4-2; j_call: TRBJ2-5; clone_size: NA; d_call: NA; cdr3_nt: TGTGCCAGCAGCCAAGTGCCGGGGGAGGAAGAGACCCAGTACTTC; cdr3_aa: CASSQVPGEEETQYF
cdr3_length: 16; v_call: TRBV5-4; j_call: TRBJ2-5; clone_size: NA; d_call: NA; cdr3_nt: TGTGCCAGCAGCTTTCCGGGTAGGGGCCGCCAAGAGACCCAGTACTTC; cdr3_aa: CASSFPGRGRQETQYF
cdr3_length: 17; v_call: TRBV7-2; j_call: TRBJ1-2; clone_size: NA; d_call: TRBD1; cdr3_nt: TGTGCCAGCAGCTACCGACAGGGGACCCCAACTAACTATGGCTACACCTTC; cdr3_aa: CASSYRQGTPTNYGYTF
cdr3_length: 13; v_call: TRBV27; j_call: TRBJ1-1; clone_size: NA; d_call: TRBD1; cdr3_nt: TGTGCCAGCAGCCTAGACAGGGGCACTGAAGCTTTCTTT; cdr3_aa: CASSLDRGTEAFF
cdr3_length: 16; v_call: TRBV10-1; j_call: TRBJ1-1; clone_size: NA; d_call: NA; cdr3_nt: TGCGCCAGCAGTGAGTACCCATCGGACAGCCCTACTGAAGCTTTCTTT; cdr3_aa: CASSEYPSDSPTEAFF
cdr3_length: 16; v_call: TRBV28; j_call: TRBJ2-7; clone_size: few; d_call: TRBD1; cdr3_nt: TGTGCCAGCAGTTCGAAACGCGGGACAGGGGGTGCCGAGCAGTACTTC; cdr3_aa: CASSSKRGTGGAEQYF
cdr3_length: 17; v_call: TRBV9; j_call: TRBJ2-3; clone_size: NA; d_call: TRBD2; cdr3_nt: TGTGCCAGCAGCGTAGGTCTAGCGGGGGTGATCACAGATACGCAGTATTTT; cdr3_aa: CASSVGLAGVITDTQYF
cdr3_length: 15; v_call: TRBV7-9; j_call: TRBJ2-3; clone_size: few; d_call: TRBD2; cdr3_nt: TGTGCCAGCAGCGAAGCGGGAGGGTTGGCAGATACGCAGTATTTT; cdr3_aa: CASSEAGGLADTQYF
cdr3_length: 16; v_call: TRBV4-2; j_call: TRBJ2-7; clone_size: few; d_call: TRBD1; cdr3_nt: TGTGCCAGCAGCCAAGCGGGGACAGGGGGAACCTACGAGCAGTACTTC; cdr3_aa: CASSQAGTGGTYEQYF
cdr3_length: 13; v_call: TRBV7-2; j_call: TRBJ2-7; clone_size: NA; d_call: NA; cdr3_nt: TGTGCCAGCAGCTTAGGGGGCCCCTACGAGCAGTACTTC; cdr3_aa: CASSLGGPYEQYF
cdr3_length: 13; v_call: TRBV10-1; j_call: TRBJ1-1; clone_size: many; d_call: NA; cdr3_nt: TGCGCCAGCAGTGAGAACTTGAACACTGAAGCTTTCTTT; cdr3_aa: CASSENLNTEAFF
cdr3_length: 13; v_call: TRBV5-4; j_call: TRBJ2-5; clone_size: few; d_call: NA; cdr3_nt: TGTGCCAGCAGCAGGGGCCCACAAGAGACCCAGTACTTC; cdr3_aa: CASSRGPQETQYF
cdr3_length: 11; v_call: TRBV20-1; j_call: TRBJ2-3; clone_size: NA; d_call: NA; cdr3_nt: TGCAGTGCACCGCGGGGAGATACGCAGTATTTT; cdr3_aa: CSAPRGDTQYF
cdr3_length: 15; v_call: TRBV7-6; j_call: TRBJ2-5; clone_size: few; d_call: TRBD1; cdr3_nt: TGTGCCAGCAGCTACTGGACAGGGGCAACGGAGACCCAGTACTTC; cdr3_aa: CASSYWTGATETQYF
cdr3_length: 16; v_call: TRBV6-5; j_call: TRBJ1-3; clone_size: few; d_call: NA; cdr3_nt: TGTGCCAGCAGTTACCGCAGGGCAGATACTGGAAACACCATATATTTT; cdr3_aa: CASSYRRADTGNTIYF
cdr3_length: 18; v_call: TRBV4-2; j_call: TRBJ2-4; clone_size: NA; d_call: NA; cdr3_nt: TGTGCCAGCAGCCAAGTTAGTAGGTTGGGAAGTCGGGGAAACATTCAGTACTTC; cdr3_aa: CASSQVSRLGSRGNIQYF
cdr3_length: 15; v_call: TRBV6-5; j_call: TRBJ2-5; clone_size: NA; d_call: NA; cdr3_nt: TGTGCCAGCAGTTATGGGGGGAATGGACAAGAGACCCAGTACTTC; cdr3_aa: CASSYGGNGQETQYF
cdr3_length: 13; v_call: TRBV7-9; j_call: TRBJ1-1; clone_size: NA; d_call: NA; cdr3_nt: TGTGCCAGCAGCTTCTCCAGGAACACTGAAGCTTTCTTT; cdr3_aa: CASSFSRNTEAFF
cdr3_length: 14; v_call: TRBV28; j_call: TRBJ2-2; clone_size: few; d_call: TRBD2; cdr3_nt: TGTGCCAGCAGTCCCGGGACTACCACCGGGGAGCTGTTTTTT; cdr3_aa: CASSPGTTTGELFF
cdr3_length: 15; v_call: TRBV5-1; j_call: TRBJ1-2; clone_size: NA; d_call: TRBD1; cdr3_nt: TGCGCCAGCAGCCTGGACAGGGGAGGTAACTATGGCTACACCTTC; cdr3_aa: CASSLDRGGNYGYTF
cdr3_length: 12; v_call: TRBV29-1; j_call: TRBJ2-7; clone_size: few; d_call: NA; cdr3_nt: TGCAGCGTTGGTATATCCGGAGACCAGCAGTACTTC; cdr3_aa: CSVGISGDQQYF
cdr3_length: 11; v_call: TRBV27; j_call: TRBJ1-2; clone_size: NA; d_call: NA; cdr3_nt: TGTGCCACCTCACAGGGTTTGGGCTACACCTTC; cdr3_aa: CATSQGLGYTF
cdr3_length: 16; v_call: TRBV4-2; j_call: TRBJ1-5; clone_size: NA; d_call: TRBD1; cdr3_nt: TGTGCCAGCAGCCTCCGACAGGGGAAAGACGATCAGCCCCAGCATTTT; cdr3_aa: CASSLRQGKDDQPQHF
cdr3_length: 14; v_call: TRBV4-3; j_call: TRBJ1-1; clone_size: few; d_call: NA; cdr3_nt: TGCGCCAGCAGCCAAGAATTAAGGGGATTTGAAGCTTTCTTT; cdr3_aa: CASSQELRGFEAFF
cdr3_length: 14; v_call: TRBV2; j_call: TRBJ2-4; clone_size: NA; d_call: NA; cdr3_nt: TGTGCCAGCGGTCGTGGAGGGTCCAGGAACATTCAGTACTTC; cdr3_aa: CASGRGGSRNIQYF
cdr3_length: 15; v_call: TRBV2; j_call: TRBJ1-1; clone_size: NA; d_call: NA; cdr3_nt: TGTGCCACCGCACCCTTCAGGATTATGAACACTGAAGCTTTCTTT; cdr3_aa: CATAPFRIMNTEAFF
cdr3_length: 13; v_call: TRBV6-6; j_call: TRBJ1-5; clone_size: few; d_call: TRBD1; cdr3_nt: TGTGCCAGCAGTCCCCAGGGGGATCAGCCCCAGCATTTT; cdr3_aa: CASSPQGDQPQHF
cdr3_length: 16; v_call: TRBV9; j_call: TRBJ2-5; clone_size: NA; d_call: TRBD1; cdr3_nt: TGTGCCAGCAGCGCCGGGGGACAGGGGCCTCAAGAGACCCAGTACTTC; cdr3_aa: CASSAGGQGPQETQYF
cdr3_length: 14; v_call: TRBV14; j_call: TRBJ1-4; clone_size: NA; d_call: NA; cdr3_nt: TGTGCCAGCAGCCGCAGGGGAACTAATGAAAAACTGTTTTTT; cdr3_aa: CASSRRGTNEKLFF
cdr3_length: 11; v_call: TRBV5-5; j_call: TRBJ2-7; clone_size: NA; d_call: NA; cdr3_nt: TGTGCCAGCAGCCCAGGCTACGAGCAGTACTTC; cdr3_aa: CASSPGYEQYF
cdr3_length: 13; v_call: TRBV30; j_call: TRBJ1-5; clone_size: NA; d_call: NA; cdr3_nt: TGTGCCTGGGGAGGGACGGGGTTAGGGCCCCAGCATTTT; cdr3_aa: CAWGGTGLGPQHF
cdr3_length: 16; v_call: TRBV9; j_call: TRBJ1-1; clone_size: NA; d_call: TRBD1; cdr3_nt: TGTGCCAGCAGCGTGGGGCGGACAGGGGATGGCACTGAAGCTTTCTTT; cdr3_aa: CASSVGRTGDGTEAFF
cdr3_length: 10; v_call: TRBV2; j_call: TRBJ2-5; clone_size: NA; d_call: NA; cdr3_nt: TGTGCCAGCAAAGAGGAGACCCAGTACTTC; cdr3_aa: CASKEETQYF
cdr3_length: 17; v_call: TRBV19; j_call: TRBJ1-1; clone_size: NA; d_call: TRBD1; cdr3_nt: TGTGCCAGTACCCACTCCGCCTTGGACAGGGGGAACACTGAAGCTTTCTTT; cdr3_aa: CASTHSALDRGNTEAFF
cdr3_length: 17; v_call: TRBV5-1; j_call: TRBJ1-1; clone_size: few; d_call: NA; cdr3_nt: TGCGCCAGCAGCTTGGAAGGGGGGGTGACGGGATTCACTGAAGCTTTCTTT; cdr3_aa: CASSLEGGVTGFTEAFF
cdr3_length: 13; v_call: TRBV11-2; j_call: TRBJ2-5; clone_size: NA; d_call: NA; cdr3_nt: TGTGCCAGCGCAACAGGGATCCAAGAGACCCAGTACTTC; cdr3_aa: CASATGIQETQYF
cdr3_length: 14; v_call: TRBV5-1; j_call: TRBJ1-1; clone_size: few; d_call: TRBD1; cdr3_nt: TGCGCCAGCAGCGCTGGGACAGGGAACACTGAAGCTTTCTTT; cdr3_aa: CASSAGTGNTEAFF
cdr3_length: 16; v_call: TRBV4-2; j_call: TRBJ1-1; clone_size: few; d_call: NA; cdr3_nt: TGTGCCAGCAGCCCAACGACTGACTGGTTCTACACTGAAGCTTTCTTT; cdr3_aa: CASSPTTDWFYTEAFF
cdr3_length: 15; v_call: TRBV28; j_call: TRBJ2-4; clone_size: once; d_call: TRBD2; cdr3_nt: TGTGCCAGCAGTTCGCGGGGGGAAGGAGGAAACATTCAGTACTTC; cdr3_aa: CASSSRGEGGNIQYF
cdr3_length: 15; v_call: TRBV28; j_call: TRBJ2-1; clone_size: NA; d_call: NA; cdr3_nt: TGTGCCAGCAGTTTATCCCCCCCAGCGTACAATGAGCAGTTCTTC; cdr3_aa: CASSLSPPAYNEQFF
cdr3_length: 18; v_call: TRBV14; j_call: TRBJ2-7; clone_size: few; d_call: TRBD2; cdr3_nt: TGTGCCAGCAGCCCGCCCGGACTAGCGGGGTACATACGTTCCGAGCAGTACTTC; cdr3_aa: CASSPPGLAGYIRSEQYF
cdr3_length: 18; v_call: TRBV25-1; j_call: TRBJ1-2; clone_size: NA; d_call: NA; cdr3_nt: TGTGCCAGCAGTGAATTACAGGGACCCACTTTTCTAAACTATGGCTACACCTTC; cdr3_aa: CASSELQGPTFLNYGYTF
cdr3_length: 13; v_call: TRBV2; j_call: TRBJ2-7; clone_size: few; d_call: NA; cdr3_nt: TGTGCCAGCAGTTTTGACGGGTCCTACGAGCAGTACTTC; cdr3_aa: CASSFDGSYEQYF